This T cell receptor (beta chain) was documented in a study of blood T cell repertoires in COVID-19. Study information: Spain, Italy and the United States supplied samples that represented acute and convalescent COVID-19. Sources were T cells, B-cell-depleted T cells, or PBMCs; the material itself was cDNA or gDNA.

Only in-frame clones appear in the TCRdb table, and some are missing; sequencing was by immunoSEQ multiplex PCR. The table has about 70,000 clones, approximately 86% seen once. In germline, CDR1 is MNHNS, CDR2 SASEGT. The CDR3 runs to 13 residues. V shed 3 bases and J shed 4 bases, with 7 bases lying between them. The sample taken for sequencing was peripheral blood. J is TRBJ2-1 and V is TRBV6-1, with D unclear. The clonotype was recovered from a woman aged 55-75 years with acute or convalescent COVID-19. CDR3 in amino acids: CASSEIRYNEQFF. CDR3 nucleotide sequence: TGTGCCAGCAGTGAGATCCGGTACAATGAGCAGTTCTTC.